These T cell receptor beta chains were read from a single sample in a study of blood T cell dynamics during melanoma immunotherapy. Sequenced by immunoSEQ multiplex PCR; TCRdb stores in-frame clones only, minus some. The profile shows approximately 9,800 clones, around 83% of them singletons. Specimen: blood, collected from a patient treated with checkpoint blockade. These receptors were obtained from a human donor with melanoma. Both conserved end residues are part of each CDR3. Fields, in order: J gene, clone size, V gene, D gene, CDR3 DNA, CDR3 protein. D genes are given only for firm matches. Only some rows state a clone size, as once, few, many or a class for expanded clones.

j_gene: TRBJ2-7; abundance: -; v_gene: TRBV7-9; d_gene: TRBD1; CDR3nt: TGTGCCAGCAGCTCGAGGGGGCCCGAGCAGTACTTC; CDR3aa: CASSSRGPEQYF
j_gene: TRBJ2-2; abundance: -; v_gene: TRBV2; d_gene: TRBD1; CDR3nt: TGTGCCAGCACTTTAACGGGGACAGGGGGTGCCGGGGAGCTGTTTTTT; CDR3aa: CASTLTGTGGAGELFF
j_gene: TRBJ2-7; abundance: -; v_gene: TRBV19; d_gene: -; CDR3nt: TGTGCCAGTAGCCCGGGACACCCCTACGAGCAGTACTTC; CDR3aa: CASSPGHPYEQYF
j_gene: TRBJ1-3; abundance: -; v_gene: TRBV6-5; d_gene: -; CDR3nt: TGTGCCAGCAGTTACTCAGAGGATTCTGGAAACACCATATATTTT; CDR3aa: CASSYSEDSGNTIYF
j_gene: TRBJ2-5; abundance: few; v_gene: TRBV9; d_gene: TRBD2; CDR3nt: TGTGCCAGCAGCGTACTAACTAGCGGGGGGGCCGGAGAGACCCAGTACTTC; CDR3aa: CASSVLTSGGAGETQYF
j_gene: TRBJ1-1; abundance: -; v_gene: TRBV28; d_gene: TRBD1; CDR3nt: TGTGCCAGCAGTTTACATACAGGGGCCGGGGCTGAAGCTTTCTTT; CDR3aa: CASSLHTGAGAEAFF
j_gene: TRBJ2-2; abundance: once; v_gene: TRBV6-1; d_gene: -; CDR3nt: TGTGCCACCAGGCATGGGGCGGTCACCGGGGAGCTGTTTTTT; CDR3aa: CATRHGAVTGELFF
j_gene: TRBJ2-1; abundance: -; v_gene: TRBV7-9; d_gene: TRBD1; CDR3nt: TGTGCCAGCAGCCCAAATTTTGGGGGGGGACAGGGGTTACATGAGCAGTTCTTC; CDR3aa: CASSPNFGGGQGLHEQFF
j_gene: TRBJ2-3; abundance: -; v_gene: TRBV2; d_gene: TRBD2; CDR3nt: TGTGCCAGCAGTGAGACGGGAGGGGTCGATACGCAGTATTTT; CDR3aa: CASSETGGVDTQYF
j_gene: TRBJ2-3; abundance: -; v_gene: TRBV29-1; d_gene: TRBD2; CDR3nt: TGCAGCGTGCGAGAGGGACTAGCGACCTACACAGATACGCAGTATTTT; CDR3aa: CSVREGLATYTDTQYF
j_gene: TRBJ2-7; abundance: -; v_gene: TRBV28; d_gene: -; CDR3nt: TGTGCCAGCAGTCACTTAGACAGGCCATACGAGCAGTACTTC; CDR3aa: CASSHLDRPYEQYF
j_gene: TRBJ2-3; abundance: once; v_gene: TRBV7-2; d_gene: -; CDR3nt: TGTGCCAGCAGCTCCCCGGGGGGCACAGATACGCAGTATTTT; CDR3aa: CASSSPGGTDTQYF
j_gene: TRBJ2-7; abundance: -; v_gene: TRBV6-5; d_gene: TRBD2; CDR3nt: TGTGCCAGCAGTTCACATCAAGTGGGGGGGTCCTACGAGCAGTACTTC; CDR3aa: CASSSHQVGGSYEQYF
j_gene: TRBJ2-1; abundance: -; v_gene: TRBV7-7; d_gene: TRBD2; CDR3nt: TGTGCTAGCGCTGGGCAGCGGGGGACTGAGCAGTTCTTC; CDR3aa: CASAGQRGTEQFF
j_gene: TRBJ2-5; abundance: once; v_gene: TRBV11-2; d_gene: -; CDR3nt: TGTGCCAGCAGCTTCTCCCAAGAGACCCAGTACTTC; CDR3aa: CASSFSQETQYF